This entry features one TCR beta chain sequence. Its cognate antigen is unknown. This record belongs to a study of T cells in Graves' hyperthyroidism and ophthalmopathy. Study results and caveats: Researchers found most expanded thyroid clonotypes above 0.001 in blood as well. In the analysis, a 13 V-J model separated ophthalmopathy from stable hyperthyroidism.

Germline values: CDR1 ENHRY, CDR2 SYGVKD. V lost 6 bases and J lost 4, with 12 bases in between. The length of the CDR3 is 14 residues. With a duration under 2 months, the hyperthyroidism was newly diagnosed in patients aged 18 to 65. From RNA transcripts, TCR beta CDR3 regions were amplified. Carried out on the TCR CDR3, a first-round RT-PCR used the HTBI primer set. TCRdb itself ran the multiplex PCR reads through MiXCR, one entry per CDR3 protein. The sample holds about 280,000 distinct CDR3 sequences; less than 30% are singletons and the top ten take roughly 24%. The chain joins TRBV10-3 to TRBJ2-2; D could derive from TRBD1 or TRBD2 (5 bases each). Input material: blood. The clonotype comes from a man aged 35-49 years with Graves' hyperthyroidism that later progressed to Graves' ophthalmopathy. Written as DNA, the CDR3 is TGTGCCATCAGAAGGGACGGCGGCACCGGGGAGCTGTTTTTT. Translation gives CAIRRDGGTGELFF.